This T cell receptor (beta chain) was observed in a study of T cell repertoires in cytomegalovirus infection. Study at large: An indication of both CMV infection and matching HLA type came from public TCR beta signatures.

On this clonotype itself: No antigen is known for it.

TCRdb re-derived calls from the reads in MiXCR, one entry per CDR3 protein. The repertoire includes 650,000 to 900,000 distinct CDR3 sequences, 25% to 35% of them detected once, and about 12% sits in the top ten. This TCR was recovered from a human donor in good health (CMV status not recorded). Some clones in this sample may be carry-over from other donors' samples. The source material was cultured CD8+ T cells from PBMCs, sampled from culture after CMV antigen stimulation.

The CDR3: CASSSLRQGVLSDTQYF. CDR3 in DNA: TGTGCCAGCAGTTCACTGAGACAGGGGGTCCTCTCAGATACGCAGTATTTT. V gene TRBV28 combines with J gene TRBJ2-3; 9 bases fit TRBD1. Germline V gene lookup returns CDR1 MDHEN and CDR2 SYDVKM. The CDR3 length is 17 residues. Trimming removed 4 bases from V and 4 bases from J; junction bases left unmatched: 12.